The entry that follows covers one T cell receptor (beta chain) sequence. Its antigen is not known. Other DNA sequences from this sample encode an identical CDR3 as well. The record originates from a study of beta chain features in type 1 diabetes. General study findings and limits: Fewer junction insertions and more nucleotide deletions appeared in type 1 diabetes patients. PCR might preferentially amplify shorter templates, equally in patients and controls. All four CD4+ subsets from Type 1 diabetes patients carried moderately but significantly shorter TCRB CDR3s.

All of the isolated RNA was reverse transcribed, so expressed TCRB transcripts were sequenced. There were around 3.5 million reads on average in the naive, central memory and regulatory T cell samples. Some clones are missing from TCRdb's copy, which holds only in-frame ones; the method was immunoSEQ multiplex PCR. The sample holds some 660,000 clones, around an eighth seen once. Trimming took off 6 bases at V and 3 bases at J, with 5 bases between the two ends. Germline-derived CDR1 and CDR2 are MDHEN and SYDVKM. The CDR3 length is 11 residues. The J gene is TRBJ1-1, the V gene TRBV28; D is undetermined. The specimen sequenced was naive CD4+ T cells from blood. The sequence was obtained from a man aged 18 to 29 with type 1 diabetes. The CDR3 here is CASSIYTEAFF. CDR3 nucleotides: TGTGCCAGCAGCATCTACACTGAAGCTTTCTTT.